Listed here are 14 T cell receptor beta chains from one sample, sequenced in a study of somatic mutations in cytotoxic T cells in rheumatoid arthritis (dated by TCRdb to 2016 to 2017). The protocol used for the library was the immunoSEQ multiplex PCR assay. This immuneACCESS table, as held by TCRdb, lists in-frame sequences with V and J called but not all clones. Of the missing ones, under half trace to an unresolved V gene in checked studies; the others have no known cause. The sample table shows 14,000 or so clones, and roughly 80% are seen once. The ten largest clones add up to 25% to 30% of the sample. Sample: CD8+ T cells sorted from blood. The receptors come from an adult with rheumatoid arthritis.

In the case of this clone: A junction end diverges from the germline sequence, so it may reflect a read error. The rearrangement uses TRBV6-1 and TRBJ1-4; D is ambiguous. The CDR3 runs to 14 residues. Germline V gene lookup returns CDR1 MNHNS and CDR2 SASEGT. For the CDR3, the DNA is TGTGCCATCAGTCCCACGGGGAGTATTGAAAAACTGTTTTTT. Protein: CAISPTGSIEKLFF.

This clone counts as medium-sized. This chain links TRBV6-5 with TRBJ1-6; 7 bases fit TRBD1. After removal of 6 bases from V and 7 bases from J, the junction contained 6 bases not matched to a gene. CDR1 is MNHEY, CDR2 SVGAGI, per germline. The CDR3 loop spans 14 amino acids. This CDR3 reads CASSPGQKNSPLHF. For the CDR3, the DNA is TGTGCCAGCAGCCCGGGACAGAAAAATTCACCCCTCCACTTT.

V and J are TRBV30 and TRBJ1-3, with 7 bases aligning to TRBD1. The length of the CDR3 is 16 residues. The V gene's germline CDR1 is GTSNPN and CDR2 SVGIG (reference sequence). V gave up 5 bases and J gave up 1 base; unmatched junction bases: 11. CDR3 region: CAWWGGGGASGNTIYF. Here the CDR3 DNA reads TGTGCCTGGTGGGGAGGAGGGGGCGCATCTGGAAACACCATATATTTT.

V gene TRBV11-2 combines with J gene TRBJ2-2; D tentatively reads TRBD1 or TRBD2 (5 bases each). Per the germline V gene, CDR1 is SGHAT and CDR2 is FQNNGV. The CDR3 loop spans 17 amino acids. V was pared by 1 base and J by 4 bases, with 16 bases between. DNA of the CDR3: TGTGCCAGCAGCTTAGCCATCGGGGCCGGAGGCACCGGGGAGCTGTTTTTT. This gives the protein CASSLAIGAGGTGELFF.

The chain couples TRBV4-1 to TRBJ2-2; tentatively, D is TRBD2 (7 bases). V lost 7 bases and J 4 bases, leaving 16 bases between the germline ends. The length of the CDR3 is 15 residues. CDR1 is MGHRA and CDR2 is YSYEKL in the germline V gene. CDR3 loop: CASTARGAGTGELFF. In DNA, the CDR3 is TGCGCCAGCACCGCCCGGGGGGCGGGCACCGGGGAGCTGTTTTTT.

The V call is TRBV27, the J call TRBJ2-5; D is undetermined. The CDR3 contains 11 residues. Trimming removed 6 bases at V and 3 bases at J, with 5 bases between. Germline V gene lookup returns CDR1 MNHEY and CDR2 SMNVEV (reference sequence). The CDR3: CASSPEETQYF. The CDR3, as DNA: TGTGCCAGCAGCCCAGAAGAGACCCAGTACTTC.

V usage is TRBV27 and J usage is TRBJ2-1; TRBD2 matches 7 bases. V gave up 5 bases and J gave up 2 bases; unmatched junction bases: 6. The CDR3 runs 15 residues. Per germline, CDR1 MNHEY and CDR2 SMNVEV (reference sequence). CDR3 residues: CASSPYAGAYNEQFF. The CDR3, as DNA: TGTGCCAGCAGTCCTTATGCGGGAGCCTACAATGAGCAGTTCTTC.

A few counts support this clone. The rearrangement uses TRBV7-9 and TRBJ2-7; possibly TRBD2 for D (5 bases). Germline CDR1 reads SEHNR; CDR2 reads FQNEAQ (reference sequence). This CDR3 is 13 amino acids long. Trimming shortened V by 4 bases and J by 4 bases, and 11 bases separated the two germline ends. CDR3 DNA: TGTGCCAGCAGCTCACCGAGGGCATACGAGCAGTACTTC. Amino acids: CASSSPRAYEQYF.

The V and J genes are TRBV2 and TRBJ1-5; 8 nucleotides align to TRBD1. The length of the CDR3 is 16 residues. The germline gives CDR1 SNHLY, CDR2 FYNNEI. J was trimmed by 0 bases and V by 3 bases; bases with no gene match: 4. CDR3 bases: TGTGCCAGCAGTGACCTCGGGACAGGTAGCAATCAGCCCCAGCATTTT. Translated: CASSDLGTGSNQPQHF.

This chain joins TRBV6-5 and TRBJ2-7; D is undetermined. CDR1 is MNHEY and CDR2 is SVGAGI in the germline V gene. This CDR3 has 13 residues. V dropped 4 bases and J dropped 2 bases, with 9 bases sitting between them. Here the CDR3 reads CASSSARPYEQYF. The CDR3 coding sequence is TGTGCCAGCAGTTCTGCGCGCCCCTACGAGCAGTACTTC.

The rearrangement uses TRBV27 and TRBJ2-1, with 8 bases that match TRBD2. V shed 2 bases and J 7 bases; nucleotides not matched to a gene: 4. Per the germline V gene, CDR1 is MNHEY and CDR2 is SMNVEV (reference sequence). CDR3 length: 14 amino acids. The CDR3 is CASSLPGGPNEQFF. CDR3 DNA: TGTGCCAGCAGTTTACCGGGGGGGCCAAATGAGCAGTTCTTC.

The V and J genes are TRBV28 and TRBJ2-6; 7 bases agree with TRBD1. Unmatched junction bases numbered 13, after V lost 5 bases and J lost 0 bases. Germline CDR1 and CDR2: MDHEN and SYDVKM. The CDR3 runs to 19 residues. Here the CDR3 reads CASSPPPGQRTSGANVLTF. CDR3 sequence (DNA): TGTGCCAGCAGTCCACCGCCGGGACAGCGAACCTCTGGGGCCAACGTCCTGACTTTC. The full variable domain, rest sourced from reference TRBV28 and TRBJ2-6, is DVKVTQSSRYLVKRTGEKVFLECVQDMDHENMFWYRQDPGLGLRLIYFSYDVKMKEKGDIPEGYSVSREKKERFSLILESASTNQTSMYLCASSPPPGQRTSGANVLTFGAGSRLTVL.

The CDR3 DNA is TGTGCCAGCAGCCTCCCGGGCGGGAGGGCCTTTGAGCAGTTCTTC. It is translated as CASSLPGGRAFEQFF. V and J are TRBV7-9 and TRBJ2-1; TRBD2 agrees at 9 bases. The length of the CDR3 is 15 residues. Per the germline V gene, CDR1 is SEHNR and CDR2 is FQNEAQ (reference sequence). The V gene end was trimmed by 5 bases and the J gene end by 9 bases; junction bases not matched to a gene: 11.

The V gene is TRBV25-1, the J gene TRBJ2-3, with D possibly being TRBD1 or TRBD2 (5 bases each). The germline V and J ends were trimmed by 1 base and 0 bases, with 11 bases remaining between them. CDR3 length: 16 amino acids. Germline V CDR1 and CDR2: MGHDK, SYGVNS. The CDR3 DNA is TGTGCCAGCAGTGAATTCGGGACGGTTAGCACAGATACGCAGTATTTT. This translates into CASSEFGTVSTDTQYF.